The next 10 T cell receptor beta chains were all read from a single sample in a study of lymphopenia after photon versus proton radiotherapy. This table comes from immunoSEQ multiplex PCR, and its TCRdb copy is limited to in-frame clones, with some not included. The table includes 83,000 or so clones, around 83% detected once. Sequencing used peripheral blood, obtained from a patient treated with proton-based radiotherapy. These receptors all stem from a man aged 60 to 69 with pancreatic cancer.

A few counts support this clone. The rearrangement links TRBV6-5 to TRBJ1-6; TRBD1 aligns across 10 bases. Looked up from germline, CDR1 is MNHEY and CDR2 is SVGAGI. This CDR3 comprises 15 residues. The V segment lost 5 bases and the J segment 9 bases; nucleotides outside the gene matches: 7. CDR3 nucleotides: TGTGCCAGCAGTGGGACAGGGGTGAGGACTTCACCCCTCCACTTT. Its protein product is CASSGTGVRTSPLHF.

V usage is TRBV6-5 and J usage is TRBJ1-2; D may be TRBD1 (5 bases). CDR3 length: 16 amino acids. Deletions cut 2 bases from V and 6 bases from J, with 19 bases between. CDR1 is MNHEY, CDR2 SVGAGI, per germline. CDR3 DNA sequence: TGTGCCAGCAGTTACGACAGACGGAGGACACACCATGGCTACACCTTC. Residues: CASSYDRRRTHHGYTF.

This chain joins TRBV6-6 and TRBJ2-5, with D possibly TRBD2 on 5 matching bases. Germline V gives CDR1 MNHNY, CDR2 SVGAGI (reference sequence). CDR3 length: 15 residues. V was pared by 0 bases and J by 7 bases, with 15 bases between. The CDR3: CASSYSQSQAGTQYF. CDR3 coding DNA: TGTGCCAGCAGTTACTCGCAGTCTCAGGCGGGGACCCAGTACTTC.

The chain combines TRBV28 with TRBJ2-7, with D perhaps matching TRBD1 (8 bases). V was shortened by 7 bases and J by 2 bases, with 15 bases between the two germline ends. Germline-derived CDR1 and CDR2 are MDHEN and SYDVKM. There are 14 residues in the CDR3. The CDR3 DNA follows: TGTGCCAGCACCACAGGGGGGGCCCCCTACGAGCAGTACTTC. It encodes CASTTGGAPYEQYF. Supplemented by reference TRBV28 and TRBJ2-7, the full variable domain reads DVKVTQSSRYLVKRTGEKVFLECVQDMDHENMFWYRQDPGLGLRLIYFSYDVKMKEKGDIPEGYSVSREKKERFSLILESASTNQTSMYLCASTTGGAPYEQYFGPGTRLTVT.

The DNA of the CDR3 is TGTGCCAGCAGGCAGGGGTATGAAAAACTGTTTTTT. As protein: CASRQGYEKLFF. This rearrangement joins TRBV28 to TRBJ1-4; D may be TRBD1 (6 bases). The CDR3 has 12 residues. Trimming took 6 bases from V and 6 from J, leaving 8 bases between them. CDR1 MDHEN and CDR2 SYDVKM come from the germline V gene.

The rearrangement links TRBV2 to TRBJ1-1, with 10 bases identical to TRBD1. Germline CDR1 is SNHLY and CDR2 is FYNNEI. The CDR3 extends over 19 amino acids. The V gene end was trimmed by 2 bases and the J gene end by 4 bases; junction bases not matched to a gene: 16. As DNA, the CDR3 is TGTGCCAGCAGTGAAAGTATTACGGGGACAGGGGCCCCGGGCACTGAAGCTTTCTTT. Protein: CASSESITGTGAPGTEAFF.

This chain connects TRBV7-9 to TRBJ1-6; a weak D match, TRBD1 (5 bases). This CDR3 has 15 amino acids. V was cut by 1 base and J by 6 bases, with 10 bases left in between. Germline CDR1 is SEHNR and CDR2 is FQNEAQ (reference sequence). The CDR3 sequence is CASSLVGGGNSPLHF. The CDR3 nucleotides read TGTGCCAGCAGCTTAGTTGGGGGTGGTAATTCACCCCTCCACTTT.

The CDR3 sequence: CAWKRTWGYTF. DNA for the CDR3: TGTGCCTGGAAACGGACGTGGGGCTACACCTTC. V usage is TRBV30 and J usage is TRBJ1-2; D gene ambiguous. The CDR3 runs to 11 residues. Trimming shortened V by 4 bases and J by 8 bases, and 11 bases separated the two germline ends. Germline V gives CDR1 GTSNPN, CDR2 SVGIG (reference sequence).

The chain carries TRBV28 and TRBJ1-2; D gene uncertain. CDR1 and CDR2 from the germline V gene are MDHEN and SYDVKM. The V end was cut by 2 bases, the J end by 2 bases, with 15 bases between. This CDR3 has 16 residues. DNA of the CDR3: TGTGCCAGCAGTTTAATTTCGTTTCCAACCAACTATGGCTACACCTTC. Translating gives CASSLISFPTNYGYTF.

The chain combines TRBV29-1 with TRBJ1-2; no definite D call. V was clipped by 2 bases and J by 3 bases, with 16 bases between them. The CDR3 consists of 15 residues. CDR1 and CDR2 (germline): SQVTM, ANQGSEA. The CDR3 region is CSVERLPAEYYGYTF. The CDR3 nucleotides are TGCAGCGTTGAAAGGCTTCCCGCCGAGTACTATGGCTACACCTTC.